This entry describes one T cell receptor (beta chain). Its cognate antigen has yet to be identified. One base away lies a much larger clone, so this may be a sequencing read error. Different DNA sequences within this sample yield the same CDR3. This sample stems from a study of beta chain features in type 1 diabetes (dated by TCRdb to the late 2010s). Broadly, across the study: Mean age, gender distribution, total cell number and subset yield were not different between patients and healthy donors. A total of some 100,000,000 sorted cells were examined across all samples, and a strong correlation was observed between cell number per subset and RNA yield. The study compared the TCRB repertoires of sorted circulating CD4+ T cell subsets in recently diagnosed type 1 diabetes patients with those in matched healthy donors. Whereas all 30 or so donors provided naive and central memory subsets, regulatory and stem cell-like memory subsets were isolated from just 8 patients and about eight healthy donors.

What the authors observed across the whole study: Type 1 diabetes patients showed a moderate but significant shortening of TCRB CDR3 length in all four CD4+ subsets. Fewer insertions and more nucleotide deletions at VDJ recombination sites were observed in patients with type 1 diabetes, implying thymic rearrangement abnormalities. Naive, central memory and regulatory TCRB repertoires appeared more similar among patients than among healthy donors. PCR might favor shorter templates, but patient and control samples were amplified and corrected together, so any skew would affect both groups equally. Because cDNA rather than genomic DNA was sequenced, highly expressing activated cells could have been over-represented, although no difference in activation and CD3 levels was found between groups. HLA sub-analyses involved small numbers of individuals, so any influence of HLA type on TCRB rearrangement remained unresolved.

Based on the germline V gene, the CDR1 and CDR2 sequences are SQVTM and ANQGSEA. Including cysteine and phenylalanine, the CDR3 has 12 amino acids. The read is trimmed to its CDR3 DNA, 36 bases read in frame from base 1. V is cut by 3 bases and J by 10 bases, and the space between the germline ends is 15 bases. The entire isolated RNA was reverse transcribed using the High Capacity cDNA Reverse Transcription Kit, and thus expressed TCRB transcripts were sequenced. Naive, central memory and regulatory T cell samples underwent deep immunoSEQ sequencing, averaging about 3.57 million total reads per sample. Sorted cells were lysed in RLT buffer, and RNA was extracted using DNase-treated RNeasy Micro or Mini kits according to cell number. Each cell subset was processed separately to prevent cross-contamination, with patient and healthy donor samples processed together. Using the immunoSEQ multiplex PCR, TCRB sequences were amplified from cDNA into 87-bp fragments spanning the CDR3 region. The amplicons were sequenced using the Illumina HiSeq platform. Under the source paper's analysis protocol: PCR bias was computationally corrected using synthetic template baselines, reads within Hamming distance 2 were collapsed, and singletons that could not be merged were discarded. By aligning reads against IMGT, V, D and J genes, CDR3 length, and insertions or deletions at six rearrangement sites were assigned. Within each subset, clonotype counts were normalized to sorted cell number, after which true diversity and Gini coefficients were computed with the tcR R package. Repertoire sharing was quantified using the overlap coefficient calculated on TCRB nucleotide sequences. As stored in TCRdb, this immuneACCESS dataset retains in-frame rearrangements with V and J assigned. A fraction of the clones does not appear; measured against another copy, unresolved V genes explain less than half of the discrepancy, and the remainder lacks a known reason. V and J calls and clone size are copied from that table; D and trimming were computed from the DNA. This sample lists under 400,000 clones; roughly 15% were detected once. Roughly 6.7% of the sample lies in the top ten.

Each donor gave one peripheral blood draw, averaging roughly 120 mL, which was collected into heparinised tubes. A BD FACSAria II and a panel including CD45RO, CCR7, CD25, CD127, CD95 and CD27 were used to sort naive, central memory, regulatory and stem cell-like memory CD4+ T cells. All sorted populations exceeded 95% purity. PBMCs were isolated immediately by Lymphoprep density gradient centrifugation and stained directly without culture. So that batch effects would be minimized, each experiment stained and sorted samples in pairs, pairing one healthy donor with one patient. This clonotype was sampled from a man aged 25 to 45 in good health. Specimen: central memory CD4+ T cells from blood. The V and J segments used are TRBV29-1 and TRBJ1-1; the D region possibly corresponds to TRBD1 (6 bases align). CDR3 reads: CSVEGRGLAAFF. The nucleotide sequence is TGCAGCGTTGAGGGCAGGGGACTTGCAGCTTTCTTT.